One and the same sample provided the 32 T cell receptor beta chains below, sequenced in a study of blood T cell repertoires in COVID-19. The protocol was immunoSEQ multiplex PCR, while the TCRdb copy is restricted to in-frame clones and leaves out a portion. The sample has about 150,000 clones; around 80% are singletons. Material for sequencing was PBMCs or T cells enriched from blood (not recorded which). All receptors come from a man aged 45-65 years who had recovered from COVID-19.

The chain uses TRBV9 and TRBJ1-2; 11 positions agree with TRBD1. This CDR3 contains 17 residues. Unmatched junction bases numbered 8, after V lost 0 bases and J lost 4 bases. Germline CDR1 reads SGDLS; CDR2 reads YYNGEE. This CDR3 is CASSVGPGTGGLYGYTF. For the CDR3, the DNA is TGTGCCAGCAGCGTAGGTCCCGGGACAGGGGGACTCTATGGCTACACCTTC.

J is TRBJ2-1 and V is TRBV19, with 10 nucleotides matching TRBD1. Germline trimming cut 5 bases from V and 7 bases from J; bases unmatched to any gene: 8. Per the germline V gene, CDR1 is LNHDA and CDR2 is SQIVND (reference sequence). The CDR3 runs to 15 residues. CDR3 nucleotides: TGTGCCAGTAGTCCGGGACAGGGGAGTCTAAATGAGCAGTTCTTC. Amino acid sequence: CASSPGQGSLNEQFF.

The chain carries TRBV11-2 and TRBJ2-1; the match to TRBD2 covers 11 bases. Germline V gene sequence: CDR1 SGHAT, CDR2 FQNNGV. The trim removed 5 bases at V and 6 bases at J, leaving 6 bases unmatched. The length of the CDR3 is 15 residues. CDR3 loop: CASSLSGTSGNEQFF. CDR3 DNA: TGTGCCAGCAGCCTTTCTGGGACTAGCGGCAATGAGCAGTTCTTC. Looking up the rest from reference TRBV11-2 and TRBJ2-1 gives the full variable domain: EAGVAQSPRYKIIEKRQSVAFWCNPISGHATLYWYQQILGQGPKLLIQFQNNGVVDDSQLPKDRFSAERLKGVDSTLKIQPAKLEDSAVYLCASSLSGTSGNEQFFGPGTRLTVL.

The V gene is TRBV19, the J gene TRBJ2-2; the D gene is possibly TRBD2 (6 bases). The V gene's germline CDR1 is LNHDA and CDR2 SQIVND (reference sequence). V lost 5 bases to trimming and J lost 0 bases, with 10 bases between them. The CDR3 is made up of 15 amino acids. In DNA form, the CDR3 reads TGTGCCAGTAGTGGGGGGTCTGCGAACACCGGGGAGCTGTTTTTT. Translated: CASSGGSANTGELFF.

This chain connects TRBV3-1 (or the pseudogene TRBV3-2) to TRBJ2-5; D may be TRBD2 (7 bases). This CDR3 spans 16 amino acids. Trimming shortened V by 3 bases and J by 0 bases, and 14 bases separated the two germline ends. From germline, CDR1 is LGHDT and CDR2 YNNKEL (reference sequence). This CDR3 is CASSQLTGGNQETQYF. The CDR3 DNA is TGTGCCAGCAGCCAGCTAACGGGGGGCAACCAAGAGACCCAGTACTTC.

J is TRBJ1-5 and V is TRBV30; no definite D call. Trimming removed 0 bases at V and 2 bases at J, with 11 bases between. Germline V gene data show CDR1 as GTSNPN and CDR2 as SVGIG (reference sequence). The CDR3 is made up of 15 amino acids. CDR3 loop: CAWSVRMSGNQPQHF. The CDR3 bases are TGTGCCTGGAGTGTACGCATGTCGGGCAATCAGCCCCAGCATTTT.

This clone has a single count. The rearrangement uses TRBV29-1 and TRBJ1-6, with 10 positions matching TRBD1. The CDR3 is 13 residues long. Germline-derived CDR1 and CDR2 are SQVTM and ANQGSEA. Trimming cost V 8 bases and J 6 bases; bases outside gene matches: 4. The CDR3 DNA reads as TGCAGCCTAGACAGGGGGCCTAATTCACCCCTCCACTTT. Translating gives CSLDRGPNSPLHF.

V usage is TRBV7-2 and J usage is TRBJ1-6; 10 positions agree with TRBD1. The V and J ends lost 4 bases and 7 bases, in that order; junction bases with no gene match: 4. The V gene's germline CDR1 is SGHTA and CDR2 FQGNSA. The CDR3 length is 15 residues. The CDR3 loop is CASSSWTGGNSPLHF. In DNA, the CDR3 is TGTGCCAGCAGCTCTTGGACAGGGGGGAATTCACCCCTCCACTTT.

The rearrangement joins TRBV18 to TRBJ2-5; D is unresolved. V lost 6 bases to trimming and J lost 5 bases, with 13 bases between them. The CDR3 totals 13 residues. Germline lookup yields CDR1 KGHSH and CDR2 LQKENI. CDR3 amino acids: CASSQNYLETQYF. The CDR3 bases are TGTGCCAGCTCGCAGAACTATTTGGAGACCCAGTACTTC.

The rearrangement links TRBV3-1 (or the pseudogene TRBV3-2) to TRBJ1-2; 7 bases agree with TRBD1. Trimming removed 4 bases from V and 2 bases from J; junction bases left unmatched: 16. CDR1 LGHDT and CDR2 YNNKEL come from the germline V gene (reference sequence). This CDR3 contains 18 residues. The CDR3: CASSRLGQRISTNYGYTF. The CDR3 DNA is TGTGCCAGCAGCCGCCTGGGACAGAGAATTTCCACGAACTATGGCTACACCTTC.

The V gene is TRBV7-9, the J gene TRBJ2-2; D perhaps matches TRBD2 (6 bases). V was trimmed by 1 base and J by 9 bases, leaving 15 bases between them. CDR3 length: 15 residues. The V gene's germline CDR1 is SEHNR and CDR2 FQNEAQ (reference sequence). This CDR3 reads CASSLGDLPGRELFF. The CDR3 nucleotides read TGTGCCAGCAGCTTAGGGGACTTGCCTGGGCGGGAGCTGTTTTTT.

The genes are TRBV4-2 and TRBJ2-7; tentatively, D is TRBD1 (6 bases). The germline V gene encodes CDR1 LGHNA and CDR2 YNFKEQ. V lost 1 base and J 5 bases, leaving 15 bases between the germline ends. The CDR3 has 15 amino acids. This CDR3 is CASSQAQGMIDEQYF. The CDR3 DNA reads as TGTGCCAGCAGCCAAGCACAGGGTATGATAGACGAGCAGTACTTC.

The chain uses TRBV9 and TRBJ1-5; TRBD1 is a possible D gene (6 bases). Germline-derived CDR1 and CDR2 are SGDLS and YYNGEE. V lost 4 bases and J 1 base, leaving 15 bases between the germline ends. This CDR3 spans 16 amino acids. In DNA, the CDR3 is TGTGCCAGCAGCAAACAGGGTTTAAAGAGCAATCAGCCCCAGCATTTT. This sequence encodes CASSKQGLKSNQPQHF. The full variable domain, completed using reference TRBV9 and TRBJ1-5, is DSGVTQTPKHLITATGQRVTLRCSPRSGDLSVYWYQQSLDQGLQFLIQYYNGEERAKGNILERFSAQQFPDLHSELNLSSLELGDSALYFCASSKQGLKSNQPQHFGDGTRLSIL.

This chain uses TRBV2 with TRBJ2-7; a weak D match, TRBD1 (5 bases). CDR3 length: 12 amino acids. Trimming left V 8 bases short and J 2 bases short, with 10 bases between. CDR1 and CDR2 (germline): SNHLY, FYNNEI. CDR3 loop: CASSDITYEQYF. DNA of the CDR3: TGTGCCAGCTCGGACATCACCTACGAGCAGTACTTC.

The chain is built from TRBV6-1 and TRBJ1-1; 8 positions match TRBD1. CDR3 size: 15 residues. Germline trimming cut 0 bases from V and 6 bases from J; bases unmatched to any gene: 6. CDR1 MNHNS and CDR2 SASEGT come from the germline V gene. The chain's CDR3 is CASSEADRGSAEAFF. The DNA for the CDR3 is TGTGCCAGCAGTGAAGCCGACAGGGGTTCCGCTGAAGCTTTCTTT.

This clone was seen at least ten times. Other DNA sequences of this sample code for an identical CDR3. The V gene is TRBV9, the J gene TRBJ1-4; D gene uncertain. Germline values: CDR1 SGDLS, CDR2 YYNGEE. The CDR3 loop spans 14 amino acids. Trimming removed 2 bases from V and 5 bases from J, with 10 bases in between. CDR3 DNA: TGTGCCAGCAGCGTCGGGGTGCAGAATGAAAAACTGTTTTTT. The encoded protein is CASSVGVQNEKLFF.

This clone came up a few times. This chain links TRBV27 with TRBJ1-1; D possibly corresponds to TRBD1 (5 bases). The germline V gene has CDR1 MNHEY and CDR2 SMNVEV (reference sequence). V was clipped by 5 bases and J by 1 base, with 11 bases between them. This CDR3 is built from 14 residues. CDR3 in amino acids: CASSQGPGNTEAFF. CDR3 nucleotide sequence: TGTGCCAGCAGTCAGGGTCCGGGGAACACTGAAGCTTTCTTT.

The chain recombines TRBV5-4 with TRBJ1-2; 7 bases line up with TRBD1. The CDR3 spans 13 residues. The J segment lost 3 bases and the V segment lost 2 bases, leaving 1 base of the junction unmatched. The germline V gene encodes CDR1 SGHNT and CDR2 YYREEE (reference sequence). CDR3: CASSLTGDYGYTF. Written as DNA, the CDR3 is TGTGCCAGCAGCTTAACAGGGGACTATGGCTACACCTTC.

J is TRBJ2-5 and V is TRBV20-1; D might be TRBD1 (5 bases). The V end lost 4 bases, the J end lost 7 bases, and 10 bases lay between the germline ends. This CDR3 region has 11 residues. CDR1 DFQATT and CDR2 SNEGSKA come from the germline V gene (reference sequence). This CDR3 reads CSANPQGTQYF. The DNA for the CDR3 is TGCAGTGCTAACCCCCAGGGGACCCAGTACTTC.

This clone was observed a single time. The chain combines TRBV19 with TRBJ1-2; the match to TRBD1 covers 8 bases. The CDR3 sequence is 14 residues long. Germline CDR1 and CDR2: LNHDA and SQIVND (reference sequence). Germline trimming cut 3 bases from V and 7 bases from J; bases unmatched to any gene: 7. Here the CDR3 reads CASSMTGDSGGYTF. The CDR3 DNA follows: TGTGCCAGTAGTATGACAGGGGACTCAGGTGGCTACACCTTC.

CDR3 in amino acids: CASSLVRQADTQYF. DNA of the CDR3: TGTGCCAGCAGCTTAGTACGGCAGGCAGATACGCAGTATTTT. J is TRBJ2-3 and V is TRBV7-8; no definite D call. Between the trimmed V and J ends, which lost 1 base and 4 bases, there was a span of 9 bases. Germline CDR1 is SGHVS and CDR2 is FQNEAQ. This CDR3 spans 14 amino acids.

V is TRBV11-1 and J is TRBJ2-7; 7 bases fit TRBD1. Germline assignment: CDR1 SGHAT and CDR2 FQDESV (reference sequence). CDR3 size: 15 residues. V lost 6 bases and J lost 0; bases outside the gene matches: 8. The CDR3 protein is CASSPRQGRSYEQYF. DNA of the CDR3: TGTGCCAGCAGTCCCCGACAGGGTCGCTCCTACGAGCAGTACTTC.

The chain joins TRBV7-8 to TRBJ2-7, with D perhaps matching TRBD1 (6 bases). CDR3 length: 14 amino acids. Looked up from germline, CDR1 is SGHVS and CDR2 is FQNEAQ. The ends were cut back, 1 base at V and 3 bases at J, with 10 bases in the middle. The DNA of the CDR3 is TGTGCCAGCAGCTTAGGGGGGCTAAGCTACGAGCAGTACTTC. It is translated as CASSLGGLSYEQYF.

The chain recombines TRBV5-1 with TRBJ2-7, with 8 bases that match TRBD1. The V gene's germline CDR1 is SGHRS and CDR2 YFSETQ. V was clipped by 3 bases and J by 7 bases; unmatched bases: 12. The CDR3 is 15 residues long. The CDR3, as DNA: TGCGCCAGCAGCTCACCACAGGGGGTATTTCGGGAGCAGTACTTC. As protein: CASSSPQGVFREQYF.

This chain connects TRBV6-5 to TRBJ1-1, with 7 positions matching TRBD1. Germline trimming cut 6 bases from V and 11 bases from J; bases unmatched to any gene: 6. In germline, CDR1 is MNHEY, CDR2 SVGAGI. The CDR3 sequence is 11 residues long. The CDR3 coding sequence is TGTGCCAGCAGAAGACAGGGATCTGCTTTCTTT. Its translation is CASRRQGSAFF.

This clone was seen a few times. The J gene is TRBJ1-5, the V gene TRBV15, with D uncertain. This CDR3 is built from 18 residues. The V end was cut by 5 bases, the J end by 1 base, with 21 bases between. CDR1 and CDR2 (germline): LNHNV, YYDKDF (reference sequence). CDR3 coding DNA: TGTGCCACCAGCCTCGGCGGAGCTCTACTAGCGAGCAATCAGCCCCAGCATTTT. Its translation is CATSLGGALLASNQPQHF.

This clone has more than one count but fewer than ten. The V and J genes are TRBV15 and TRBJ1-5; D remains unclear. V lost 0 bases and J lost 9, with 12 bases in between. Per the germline V gene, CDR1 is LNHNV and CDR2 is YYDKDF (reference sequence). The CDR3 is 14 amino acids. CDR3 sequence: CATSREGGYGPQHF. The CDR3, as DNA: TGTGCCACCAGCAGAGAAGGAGGGTATGGGCCCCAGCATTTT. Using reference TRBV15 and TRBJ1-5 for the parts outside the CDR3, the full variable domain is DAMVIQNPRYQVTQFGKPVTLSCSQTLNHNVMYWYQQKSSQAPKLLFHYYDKDFNNEADTPDNFQSRRPNTSFCFLDIRSPGLGDTAMYLCATSREGGYGPQHFGDGTRLSIL.

Note on this clone: Relative to the germline gene, one junction end is altered; a read error may explain this. The chain is built from TRBV7-7 and TRBJ2-1; 11 positions agree with TRBD2. The CDR3 is made up of 16 amino acids. CDR1 SSHAT and CDR2 FNYEAQ come from the germline V gene (reference sequence). The CDR3, as DNA: TGTGCTAGCAGCCCGGTTAGCGGGGGGGCCTACAATGAGCAGTTCTTC. Its protein is CASSPVSGGAYNEQFF.

The rearrangement joins TRBV6-2 or TRBV6-3 to TRBJ2-1, with 12 bases identical to TRBD2. Trimming cost V 0 bases and J 4 bases; bases outside gene matches: 7. Per the germline V gene, CDR1 is MNHEY and CDR2 is SVGEGT. The CDR3 loop spans 18 amino acids. For the CDR3, the DNA is TGTGCCAGCAGTTACTCCCTGACTAGCGGGGGAGAGTACAATGAGCAGTTCTTC. Amino acids: CASSYSLTSGGEYNEQFF.

This chain links TRBV10-1 with TRBJ2-5; the D gene is possibly TRBD2 (6 bases). Germline CDR1 WNHNN, CDR2 SYGVQD (reference sequence). V was clipped by 6 bases and J by 4 bases, with 18 bases between them. CDR3 size: 15 residues. This chain's CDR3 is CASRPWGEARETQYF. CDR3 in DNA: TGCGCCAGCAGACCCTGGGGGGAGGCCAGAGAGACCCAGTACTTC.

The genes are TRBV23-1 and TRBJ1-5; the D gene is possibly TRBD1 (5 bases). TRBV23-1 carries the ORF label, with uncertain function. The CDR3 is 17 residues long. Trimming took 0 bases from V and 1 from J, leaving 13 bases between them. The CDR3 loop is CASSQSSQVSSNQPQHF. DNA of the CDR3: TGCGCCAGCAGTCAATCGTCACAGGTGTCGAGCAATCAGCCCCAGCATTTT.

The chain joins TRBV4-1 to TRBJ2-1, with D possibly TRBD2 on 5 matching bases. Germline CDR1 is MGHRA and CDR2 is YSYEKL. Trimming left V 4 bases short and J 8 bases short, with 21 bases between. This CDR3 comprises 16 residues. The CDR3 DNA is TGCGCCAGCAGCCGAGGGAGCGTTTTTGATGCAGATGAGCAGTTCTTC. As protein: CASSRGSVFDADEQFF.